The clone carrying this TCR beta chain was found many times. Its antigen is unknown. It was RNA transcripts that yielded the amplified TCR beta CDR3 regions. First-round RT-PCR targeting the TCR CDR3 was performed with the HTBI primer set. Via MiXCR, TCRdb re-called the multiplex PCR reads, giving one row per CDR3 protein. The sample holds 300,000 to 500,000 distinct CDR3 sequences, 11% to 15% seen once. Each 10 ml fresh peripheral blood draw supplied the PBMCs. This sample is drawn from a study of T cells in Graves' hyperthyroidism and ophthalmopathy. Findings and limits, study-wide: Appearing also in blood were most of the thyroid clonotypes expanded above 0.001.

CDR3 size: 13 residues. The germline CDR1 and CDR2 sequences are SQVTM and ANQGSEA. The V and J ends lost 5 bases and 2 bases, in that order; junction bases with no gene match: 5. The chain uses TRBV29-1 and TRBJ1-2; 7 nucleotides align to TRBD1. The source of this sequence is a man between 45 and 60 years old with Graves' ophthalmopathy. The specimen sequenced was blood. The CDR3 loop is CSVSQGTNYGYTF. The CDR3, as DNA: TGCAGCGTTTCACAGGGGACCAACTATGGCTACACCTTC. Full variable domain (missing parts from reference TRBV29-1 and TRBJ1-2): SAVISQKPSRDICQRGTSLTIQCQVDSQVTMMFWYRQQPGQSLTLIATANQGSEATYESGFVIDKFPISRPNLTFSTLTVSNMSPEDSSIYLCSVSQGTNYGYTFGSGTRLTVV.